This TCR beta chain was recovered during a study of blood T cell repertoires in COVID-19. Study-wide background: Sample material is recorded as cDNA or gDNA derived from T cells, B-cell-depleted T cells, or PBMCs.

The trim removed 4 bases at V and 3 bases at J, leaving 9 bases unmatched. CDR1 and CDR2 from the germline V gene are MNHNS and SASEGT. The CDR3 runs 16 residues. The table came from immunoSEQ multiplex PCR; TCRdb's copy has only in-frame clones and leaves some out. The sample carries 200,000 to 250,000 clones, around 83% recorded once. The V and J genes are TRBV6-1 and TRBJ2-7; 10 bases are a match to TRBD2. The specimen sequenced was peripheral blood. The clonotype originates from an elderly man with acute or convalescent COVID-19. The CDR3 loop reads CASSGELAGFGYEQYF. CDR3 coding DNA: TGTGCCAGCAGTGGAGAACTAGCGGGGTTCGGCTACGAGCAGTACTTC.